This T cell receptor beta chain was captured in a study of neurological immune-mediated disorders. Trimming took 2 bases from V and 4 from J; bases not matched to a gene: 3. Germline V gives CDR1 SGHRS, CDR2 YFSETQ. CDR3 length equals 15 residues. Each TCR transcript was tagged with a 10-nucleotide random UMI during 5'RACE. The yield of each sequencing run was over 180 million TCR-beta sequences from 15-18 subjects. TCRdb independently ran MiXCR on the 5' RACE reads; one entry per CDR3 protein. The sample lists tens of thousands of distinct CDR3 sequences, approximately 11% seen once, with around 10% in the top ten. This clonotype was counted many times. Its target is not known. Findings of the study overall: In HTLV-1-associated myelopathy, TCR clonal expansion was greatest, whereas multiple sclerosis had the least, falling below healthy controls. CDR3 amino acid sequences found in expanded clones were never shared across subjects, suggesting private repertoires in all groups.

The receptor comes from a woman aged 55 to 70 with HTLV-1-associated myelopathy (HAM/TSP). The chain recombines TRBV5-1 with TRBJ2-1; 10 bases are shared with TRBD2. The source material was PBMCs. This CDR3 reads CASSLLAGGYNEQFF. DNA of the CDR3: TGCGCCAGCAGCTTATTAGCGGGAGGATACAATGAGCAGTTCTTC.